The 22 T cell receptor beta chains below were found in one sample sequenced in a study of shared clonotypes between healthy human individuals. Method: immunoSEQ multiplex PCR; TCRdb's copy keeps in-frame clones and lacks some. The sample has about 2 million clones, roughly 95% seen once. Naive CD8 cells comprised CD45RO-negative, CCR7-positively selected cells, excluding terminally differentiated effector memory CD45RA+ cells. Material for sequencing was naive CD8+ T cells sorted from blood. These receptors all stem from a man aged 18 to 30 in good health.

This clone was seen once. This chain links TRBV9 with TRBJ2-1, with 7 nucleotides matching TRBD1. Germline CDR1 SGDLS, CDR2 YYNGEE. This CDR3 is built from 13 residues. The ends lost 3 bases at V and 6 bases at J; junction bases unmatched: 3. CDR3 sequence reads: CASSEGASNEQFF. CDR3 coding DNA: TGTGCCAGCAGCGAGGGGGCCTCCAATGAGCAGTTCTTC.

The rearrangement links TRBV9 to TRBJ2-3; 7 bases align to TRBD2. Germline V gene sequence: CDR1 SGDLS, CDR2 YYNGEE. V lost 3 bases, J lost 2 bases, and 6 bases stayed unmatched. The CDR3 totals 15 residues. In DNA form, the CDR3 reads TGTGCCAGCAGCGAGCGGGACCATCTCACAGATACGCAGTATTTT. This gives the protein CASSERDHLTDTQYF.

The rearrangement links TRBV9 to TRBJ2-7; 10 bases fit TRBD2. This CDR3 has 14 amino acids. CDR1 SGDLS and CDR2 YYNGEE come from the germline V gene. J was trimmed by 4 bases and V by 4 bases; bases with no gene match: 5. The CDR3 reads CASSSSGGWYEQYF. The CDR3 nucleotides are TGTGCCAGCAGCTCTAGCGGGGGATGGTACGAGCAGTACTTC.

This chain uses TRBV21-1 with TRBJ2-1. TRBV21-1 is a known pseudogene. The CDR3 covers 13 residues. The CDR3 bases are TGTGCCAGCAGCAAAGCCGGGCGGTTGGAACAGTTCTTC. It encodes CASSKAGRLEQFF.

This clone occurred once. This chain connects TRBV10-2 to TRBJ2-7; D is uncertain. Trimming pared 5 bases from V and 6 bases from J, leaving 11 bases between. Germline lookup yields CDR1 WSHSY and CDR2 SAAADI. There are 12 residues in the CDR3. DNA of the CDR3: TGCGCCAGCAGTAATGCCCGAGGCGAGCAGTACTTC. Translated, it gives CASSNARGEQYF.

This clone was counted once. The gene calls are TRBV4-3 and TRBJ2-2; D is possibly TRBD1 (6 bases). Trimming left V 6 bases short and J 4 bases short, with 18 bases between. The CDR3 consists of 16 residues. Germline V CDR1 and CDR2: LGHNA, YSLEER. CDR3 sequence (DNA): TGCGCCAGCAGGCTATCCGGGGCAGGGGTCACCGGGGAGCTGTTTTTT. This gives the protein CASRLSGAGVTGELFF.

The chain combines TRBV5-6 with TRBJ1-2; TRBD1 matches 10 bases. The germline gives CDR1 SGHDT, CDR2 YYEEEE. The CDR3 is made up of 16 amino acids. J gave up 2 bases and V 3 bases, and 7 bases lay outside the gene matches. CDR3 in DNA: TGTGCCAGCAGCTCGGAGACGGACAGGGGGAACTATGGCTACACCTTC. Translated, it gives CASSSETDRGNYGYTF.

The gene calls are TRBV11-2 and TRBJ2-7; TRBD2 matches at 12 bases. This CDR3 contains 13 residues. CDR1 is SGHAT and CDR2 is FQNNGV in the germline V gene. The ends lost 5 bases at V and 7 bases at J; junction bases unmatched: 3. The CDR3 DNA follows: TGTGCCAGCAGCCCTAGCGGGGGGGCTGAGCAGTACTTC. Translating gives CASSPSGGAEQYF.

In DNA form, the CDR3 reads TGTGCCAGCAGCACCCGACAGGGAGAAGGCACCGGGGAGCTGTTTTTT. Residues: CASSTRQGEGTGELFF. The chain has TRBV7-9 and TRBJ2-2; TRBD1 matches at 7 bases. The CDR3 runs to 16 residues. The germline V gene has CDR1 SEHNR and CDR2 FQNEAQ (reference sequence). Germline trimming cut 5 bases from V and 4 bases from J; bases unmatched to any gene: 10.

Comments on this clone: The same CDR3 can be traced to other DNA sequences in this sample. The rearrangement joins TRBV6-1 to TRBJ2-7; tentative D call: TRBD1 (5 bases). The V end lost 3 bases, the J end lost 1 base, and 10 bases lay between the germline ends. The CDR3 contains 14 residues. The germline gives CDR1 MNHNS, CDR2 SASEGT. The CDR3 reads CASSEYRSSYEQYF. In DNA form, the CDR3 reads TGTGCCAGCAGTGAGTACAGGAGTTCCTACGAGCAGTACTTC.

Comment on this clone: The same CDR3 arises from other DNA sequences in this sample as well. The chain uses TRBV5-4 and TRBJ2-5; 7 nucleotides line up with TRBD1. The junction had 2 bases not matched to a gene; V was cut back by 2 bases and J by 4 bases. Germline-derived CDR1 and CDR2 are SGHNT and YYREEE (reference sequence). The CDR3 is 13 residues long. The CDR3 here is CASSFQGVETQYF. CDR3 in DNA: TGTGCCAGCAGCTTCCAGGGGGTAGAGACCCAGTACTTC.

The chain recombines TRBV4-1 with TRBJ2-7, with TRBD2 as a possible D gene (6 bases). The CDR3 has 13 amino acids. Germline CDR1 and CDR2: MGHRA and YSYEKL. V lost 11 bases to trimming and J lost 0 bases, with 14 bases between them. The CDR3 sequence: CASRGGDSYEQYF. CDR3 bases: TGCGCCTCCCGTGGAGGGGACTCCTACGAGCAGTACTTC.

The chain links TRBV27 to TRBJ1-2; possible D gene TRBD1, 6 bases. CDR1 is MNHEY and CDR2 is SMNVEV in the germline V gene (reference sequence). Trimming cost V 4 bases and J 6 bases, with 18 bases left between them. This CDR3 spans 15 amino acids. CDR3 sequence reads: CASSSSLGAGDGYTF. CDR3 bases: TGTGCCAGCAGTTCCTCCCTGGGGGCAGGGGATGGCTACACCTTC.

The chain uses TRBV7-8 and TRBJ2-1, with D perhaps assigned TRBD1 or TRBD2 (5 bases each). The germline CDR1 and CDR2 sequences are SGHVS and FQNEAQ. Trimming left V 4 bases short and J 9 bases short, with 7 bases between. The CDR3 has 11 amino acids. The CDR3 loop is CASSSGTEQFF. The CDR3 DNA sequence: TGTGCCAGCAGCTCCGGGACTGAGCAGTTCTTC.

The rearrangement joins TRBV9 to TRBJ2-3; no firm D call. Germline assignment: CDR1 SGDLS and CDR2 YYNGEE. The CDR3 contains 14 residues. The V end lost 0 bases, the J end lost 4 bases, and 9 bases lay between the germline ends. This chain's CDR3 is CASSVGGWPDTQYF. CDR3 nucleotides: TGTGCCAGCAGCGTAGGAGGTTGGCCAGATACGCAGTATTTT.

As to this clone: The sample carries other DNA sequences with the same CDR3. The chain combines TRBV19 with TRBJ2-7; 8 bases align to TRBD1. In germline, CDR1 is LNHDA, CDR2 SQIVND (reference sequence). The V and J ends lost 6 bases and 0 bases, in that order; junction bases with no gene match: 4. The length of the CDR3 is 14 residues. CDR3 in amino acids: CASSPGQVSYEQYF. CDR3 nucleotide sequence: TGTGCCAGTAGCCCGGGACAGGTCTCCTACGAGCAGTACTTC.

This clone appeared a single time. This chain links TRBV27 with TRBJ2-7; 7 positions match TRBD2. The CDR3 sequence is 14 residues long. Germline CDR1 and CDR2: MNHEY and SMNVEV (reference sequence). Unmatched junction bases numbered 6, after V lost 2 bases and J lost 5 bases. CDR3 amino acids: CASSLVAGADEQYF. The CDR3 bases are TGTGCCAGCAGTTTAGTCGCGGGAGCGGACGAGCAGTACTTC.

The V call is TRBV6-1, the J call TRBJ1-5, with 7 nucleotides matching TRBD1. The CDR3 runs 15 residues. Germline CDR1 MNHNS, CDR2 SASEGT. V shed 2 bases, J shed 7 bases, and the junction held 8 bases outside the gene matches. The CDR3 bases are TGTGCCAGCAGTGAATTAAGGGGGCGAGACCAGCCCCAGCATTTT. Translating it yields CASSELRGRDQPQHF.

The chain has TRBV7-9 and TRBJ2-3; 7 bases are shared with TRBD1. V lost 4 bases and J lost 2; bases outside the gene matches: 9. The CDR3 has 16 amino acids. Germline CDR1 SEHNR, CDR2 FQNEAQ (reference sequence). CDR3 DNA: TGTGCCAGCAGCTCGCCCCAAGACAGGGCCACAGATACGCAGTATTTT. Translated: CASSSPQDRATDTQYF.

V usage is TRBV7-2 and J usage is TRBJ2-3; D uncertain. Germline values: CDR1 SGHTA, CDR2 FQGNSA. There are 15 residues in the CDR3. Trimming removed 6 bases at V and 0 bases at J, with 13 bases between. This CDR3 reads CASSFGIGSTDTQYF. The CDR3 DNA reads TGTGCCAGCAGTTTTGGGATCGGGAGCACAGATACGCAGTATTTT.

CDR3 DNA sequence: TGTGCCAGCAGTTACCTTGTCTACGCGAACACCGGGGAGCTGTTTTTT. Translating it yields CASSYLVYANTGELFF. The V and J genes are TRBV6-5 and TRBJ2-2; D unclear. V was shortened by 2 bases and J by 0 bases, with 10 bases between the two germline ends. The CDR3 loop spans 16 amino acids. In germline, CDR1 is MNHEY, CDR2 SVGAGI.

This chain links TRBV28 with TRBJ2-7, with 7 bases matching TRBD1. The CDR3 length is 15 residues. V lost 5 bases to trimming and J lost 0 bases; unmatched junction nucleotides: 7. Germline V gene lookup returns CDR1 MDHEN and CDR2 SYDVKM. CDR3 sequence: CASSHSQGFSYEQYF. CDR3 DNA: TGTGCCAGCAGTCATTCACAGGGGTTCTCCTACGAGCAGTACTTC.